The text below deals with one T cell receptor (beta chain). The antigen is undetermined. A junction boundary mismatches the germline segment, possibly from a read error. The entry originates in a study of T cells in Graves' hyperthyroidism and ophthalmopathy. Study findings and constraints: Researchers report that a 13 V-J model separated ophthalmopathy from stable hyperthyroidism. Onset of ophthalmopathy came a median approximately 6 months after the model predicted it.

It was 10 ml of fresh peripheral blood that supplied the PBMCs. From RNA transcripts, TCR beta CDR3 regions were amplified. HTBI primers were the set used in a first-round RT-PCR of the TCR CDR3. TCRdb re-called the multiplex PCR reads through MiXCR, storing one row per CDR3 protein. This table has 300,000 to 450,000 distinct CDR3 sequences, approximately 14% appearing once. Sequencing was performed on blood. The clonotype originates from a woman under 40 with Graves' ophthalmopathy.

The DNA for the CDR3 is TGTGCCGGCAGCGAGCTTCTAGCGGGGGGCCTCTGGGTGTTTTTT. Protein product: CAGSELLAGGLWVFF. This chain uses TRBV7-2 with TRBJ2-2; 11 bases fit TRBD2. The germline CDR1 and CDR2 sequences are SGHTA and FQGNSA. CDR3 size: 15 residues.